One T cell receptor (beta chain) is described in this entry. Amplified TCR beta CDR3 regions came from RNA transcripts. The HTBI primer set served for first-round RT-PCR of the TCR CDR3. One entry per CDR3 protein results from TCRdb running MiXCR on the multiplex PCR reads. The sample contains fewer than 450,000 distinct CDR3 sequences, about a sixth of which appear only once. Losses at the gene ends were 7 bases for V and 9 bases for J; bases not matched to a gene: 8. The CDR3 sequence is 14 residues long. These data originate in a study of T cells in Graves' hyperthyroidism and ophthalmopathy. Study-wide background: At the time of initial diagnosis and before any treatment, peripheral blood was collected.

Sequencing used blood. This clonotype originated in a woman aged 25 to 45 with Graves' hyperthyroidism that later progressed to Graves' ophthalmopathy. This chain connects TRBV12-3 or TRBV12-4 to TRBJ1-6; 8 bases align to TRBD1. The CDR3, as DNA: TGTGCCAGCACCCCCGGGACAGGCCTTTCACCCCTCCACTTT. It encodes CASTPGTGLSPLHF.